The T cell receptor (beta chain) under discussion was sequenced for a study of blood T cell repertoires in COVID-19. Study summary: Researchers got acute and convalescent COVID-19 samples from the United States, Italy and Spain. The cDNA or gDNA used as material had been derived from T cells, B-cell-depleted T cells, or PBMCs.

The V segment lost 2 bases and the J segment 3 bases; nucleotides outside the gene matches: 7. Germline V gene data show CDR1 as MNHEY and CDR2 as SVGEGT. This CDR3 spans 16 amino acids. Original processing notes: Scientists estimated how many nucleated cells there were by amplifying reference gene primers. Sequencing used immunoSEQ multiplex PCR; TCRdb keeps in-frame clones, though not all of them. That table is the source of V, J and clone size, and D and trimming were worked out from the DNA. This sample has roughly 150,000 clones, with around 83% found just once. Material: peripheral blood. This chain uses TRBV6-2 or TRBV6-3 with TRBJ2-3, with 8 positions matching TRBD2. This clonotype was sampled from a woman in her fifties or sixties with acute or convalescent COVID-19. The CDR3 is CASSYETREVTDTQYF. The CDR3 region has the DNA TGTGCCAGCAGTTACGAGACGCGGGAGGTTACAGATACGCAGTATTTT.